This T cell receptor (beta chain) appears in the sequencing data of a study of CD8 T cells in Susac syndrome. The CDR3 extends over 19 amino acids. Germline V gene data show CDR1 as LGHDT and CDR2 as YNNKEL (reference sequence). V was cut by 4 bases and J by 0 bases, with 21 bases left in between. Random-hexamer reverse transcription was applied to roughly 0.5 to 1 ug RNA. By means of immunoSEQ multiplex PCR, TCR beta CDR3 spanning 54 Vbeta and 13 Jbeta underwent amplification. TCRdb analysed the immunoSEQ multiplex PCR reads with MiXCR anew, one entry per CDR3 protein. The data show 300,000 to 350,000 distinct CDR3 sequences, about 90% seen once. CD8+ and CD4+ T cells circulating in blood were sequenced for TCR beta. Bulk CD8+ and CD4+ cells came from magnetic negative isolation; CD8+ TEMRA by FACS.

Sequencing input: CD4+ T cells from PBMCs. The clonotype comes from a human donor with multiple sclerosis. The V and J genes are TRBV3-1 and TRBJ2-2; the D gene is possibly TRBD2 (6 bases). The CDR3 loop reads CASSRWYLSGSANTGELFF. In DNA form, the CDR3 reads TGTGCCAGCAGCCGCTGGTATTTGTCCGGGAGTGCGAACACCGGGGAGCTGTTTTTT.